This T cell receptor beta chain derives from a study of Graves' ophthalmopathy and Graves' hyperthyroidism. Turning to the study itself: Peripheral blood sampling preceded any treatment and occurred at initial diagnosis. Study-wide points: Also, most clonotypes expanded in the thyroid above 0.001 frequency appeared in blood.

A note on this clonotype: No antigen is known for it.

The germline V gene has CDR1 MDHEN and CDR2 SYDVKM. The junction had 5 bases not matched to a gene; V was cut back by 3 bases and J by 5 bases. CDR3 length equals 16 residues. Ophthalmopathy cases showed moderate-to-severe activity, scoring CAS ≥3 and NOSPECS ≥4, with duration under 3 months. Clinicians made diagnoses from clinical symptoms, serum thyroxine, TRAb, thyroid ultrasound and orbital computed tomography. Using RNA transcripts, the TCR beta CDR3 regions were amplified. The first-round RT-PCR employed HTBI primers together with the Qiagen OneStep RT-PCR kit. A multiplex PCR was then performed as the second round. Using its own MiXCR run on the multiplex PCR reads, TCRdb lists one record per CDR3 protein. Here the sample spans hundreds of thousands of distinct CDR3 sequences, 20% to 25% being singletons.

Sequencing was carried out using peripheral blood. The V and J genes are TRBV28 and TRBJ1-6; 9 bases fit TRBD1. The clonotype was recovered from a woman aged 50 to 65 with Graves' ophthalmopathy. CDR3 protein: CASSLEQGANNSPLHF. The CDR3 DNA reads TGTGCCAGCAGTTTGGAACAGGGGGCCAATAATTCACCCCTCCACTTT.